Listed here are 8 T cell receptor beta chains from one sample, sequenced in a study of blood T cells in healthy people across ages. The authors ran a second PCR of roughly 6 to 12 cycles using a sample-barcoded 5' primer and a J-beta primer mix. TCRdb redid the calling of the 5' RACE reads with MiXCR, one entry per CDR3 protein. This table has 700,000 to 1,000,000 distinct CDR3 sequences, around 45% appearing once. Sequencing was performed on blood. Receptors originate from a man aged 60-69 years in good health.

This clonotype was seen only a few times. CDR3 in amino acids: CASSNIQALSSGANVLTF. The CDR3 DNA is TGTGCCAGCAGCAACATACAGGCCCTCAGCTCTGGGGCCAACGTCCTGACTTTC. This chain uses TRBV11-2 with TRBJ2-6, with a tentative D call TRBD1 (5 bases). This CDR3 comprises 18 residues. Germline lookup yields CDR1 SGHAT and CDR2 FQNNGV. With 5 bases removed from V and 0 bases from J, the gap between germline ends came to 17 bases.

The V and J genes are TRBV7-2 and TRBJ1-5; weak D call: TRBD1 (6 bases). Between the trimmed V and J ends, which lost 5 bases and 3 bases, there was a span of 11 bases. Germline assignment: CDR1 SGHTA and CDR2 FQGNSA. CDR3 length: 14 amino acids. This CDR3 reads CASSPQGHNQPQHF. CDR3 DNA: TGTGCCAGCAGCCCACAGGGTCACAATCAGCCCCAGCATTTT.

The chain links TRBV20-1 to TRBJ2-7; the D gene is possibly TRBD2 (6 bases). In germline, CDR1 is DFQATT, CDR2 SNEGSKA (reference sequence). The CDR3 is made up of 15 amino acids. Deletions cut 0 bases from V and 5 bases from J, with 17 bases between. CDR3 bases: TGCAGTGCTAGAGATCCAGGGCAGGGAGGCGACGAGCAGTACTTC. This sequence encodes CSARDPGQGGDEQYF.

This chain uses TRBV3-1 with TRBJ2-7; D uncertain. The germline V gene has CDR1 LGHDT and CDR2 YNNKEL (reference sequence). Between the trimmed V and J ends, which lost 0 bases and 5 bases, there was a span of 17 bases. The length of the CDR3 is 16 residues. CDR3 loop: CASSQDRHLPNHEQYF. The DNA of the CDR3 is TGTGCCAGCAGCCAAGATCGGCACTTACCAAACCACGAGCAGTACTTC.

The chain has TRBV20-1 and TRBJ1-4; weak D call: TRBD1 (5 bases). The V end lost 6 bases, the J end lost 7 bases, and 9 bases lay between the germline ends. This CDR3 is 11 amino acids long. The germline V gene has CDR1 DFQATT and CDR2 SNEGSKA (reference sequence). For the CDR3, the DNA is TGCAGTGCAAGACAGAGTGAAAAACTGTTTTTT. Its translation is CSARQSEKLFF.

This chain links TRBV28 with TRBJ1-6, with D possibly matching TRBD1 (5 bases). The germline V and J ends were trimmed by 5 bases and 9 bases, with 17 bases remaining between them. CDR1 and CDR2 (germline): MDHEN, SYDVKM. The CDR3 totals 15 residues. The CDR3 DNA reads TGTGCCAGCAGTGAGCGAGGGAGGGGTACTTCACCCCTCCACTTT. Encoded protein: CASSERGRGTSPLHF. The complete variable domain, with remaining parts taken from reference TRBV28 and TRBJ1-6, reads DVKVTQSSRYLVKRTGEKVFLECVQDMDHENMFWYRQDPGLGLRLIYFSYDVKMKEKGDIPEGYSVSREKKERFSLILESASTNQTSMYLCASSERGRGTSPLHFGNGTRLTVT.

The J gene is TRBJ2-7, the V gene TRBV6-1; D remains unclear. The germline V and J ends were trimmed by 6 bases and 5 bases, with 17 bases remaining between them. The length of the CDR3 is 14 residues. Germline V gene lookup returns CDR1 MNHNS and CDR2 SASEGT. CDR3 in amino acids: CASRSGGEANEQYF. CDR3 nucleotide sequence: TGTGCCAGCAGATCCGGCGGAGAAGCGAACGAGCAGTACTTC.

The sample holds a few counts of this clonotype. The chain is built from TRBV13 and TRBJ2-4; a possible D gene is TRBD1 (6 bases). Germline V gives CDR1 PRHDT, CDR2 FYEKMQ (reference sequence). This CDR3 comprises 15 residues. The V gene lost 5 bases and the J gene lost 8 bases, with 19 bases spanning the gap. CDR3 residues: CASSHGQMQRDIQYF. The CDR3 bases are TGTGCCAGCAGCCACGGACAGATGCAAAGAGACATTCAGTACTTC.